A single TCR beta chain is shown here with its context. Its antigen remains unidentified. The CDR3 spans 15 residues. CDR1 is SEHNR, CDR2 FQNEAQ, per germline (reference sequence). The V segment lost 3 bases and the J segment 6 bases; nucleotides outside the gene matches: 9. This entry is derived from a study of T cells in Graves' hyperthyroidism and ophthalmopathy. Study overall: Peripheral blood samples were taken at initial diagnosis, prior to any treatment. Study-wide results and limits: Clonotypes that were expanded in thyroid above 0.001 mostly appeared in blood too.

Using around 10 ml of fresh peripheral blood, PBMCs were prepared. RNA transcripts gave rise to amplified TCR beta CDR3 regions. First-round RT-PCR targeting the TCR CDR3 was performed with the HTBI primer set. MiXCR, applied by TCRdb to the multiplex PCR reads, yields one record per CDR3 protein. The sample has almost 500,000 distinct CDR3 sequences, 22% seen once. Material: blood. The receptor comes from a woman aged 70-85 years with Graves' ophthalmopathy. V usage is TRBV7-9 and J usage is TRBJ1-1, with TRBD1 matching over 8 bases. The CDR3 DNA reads TGTGCCAGCAGCTTCTCAGGGGGCGCGGGTTCTGAAGCTTTCTTT. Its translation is CASSFSGGAGSEAFF.